This record covers a single T cell receptor (beta chain). For the second PCR, which ran for roughly 7 to 11 cycles, a sample-barcoded 5' primer and a J-beta primer mix were used. In TCRdb, the 5' RACE reads were re-called with MiXCR into one record per CDR3 protein. The repertoire holds roughly 800,000 distinct CDR3 sequences, with 55% to 75% as singletons. From germline, CDR1 is MDHEN and CDR2 SYDVKM. The CDR3 loop spans 15 amino acids. V lost 7 bases and J 4 bases, leaving 18 bases between the germline ends. Russia was home to the donors, healthy Caucasian individuals aged 6 to 90. These data are taken from a study of blood T cells in healthy people across ages. Turning to the study itself: Roughly one uniquely barcoded beta molecule per two T cells was captured.

Source material: blood. The rearrangement links TRBV28 to TRBJ2-3, with TRBD1 as a possible D gene (5 bases). The origin of this receptor is a man aged 25-45 years in good health. Here the CDR3 DNA reads TGTGCCAGCACCCTGATGGCCCAGGGTGCAGATACGCAGTATTTT. Its translation is CASTLMAQGADTQYF. The full variable domain, with the rest looked up from reference TRBV28 and TRBJ2-3, is DVKVTQSSRYLVKRTGEKVFLECVQDMDHENMFWYRQDPGLGLRLIYFSYDVKMKEKGDIPEGYSVSREKKERFSLILESASTNQTSMYLCASTLMAQGADTQYFGPGTRLTVL.